Following are 16 T cell receptor beta chains from one sample sequenced in a study of early stage breast cancer tumors. Repertoires were generated with immunoSEQ multiplex PCR, while TCRdb's copy carries only in-frame clones and drops some. The sample has fewer than 50,000 clones; around 69% are singletons. The source material was blood. The receptor set was obtained from a person aged 45-60 years with breast cancer.

This chain links TRBV11-3 with TRBJ1-1; no clear D gene. CDR3 length equals 14 residues. V lost 4 bases and J lost 0, with 9 bases in between. Germline V gene lookup returns CDR1 SGHNT and CDR2 YENEEA. CDR3 coding DNA: TGTGCCAGCAGCTCGGAGGACCTGAACACTGAAGCTTTCTTT. This codes for CASSSEDLNTEAFF.

This chain connects TRBV5-4 to TRBJ1-1; TRBD1 agrees at 11 bases. Germline CDR1 is SGHNT and CDR2 is YYREEE (reference sequence). V shed 4 bases and J 3 bases; nucleotides not matched to a gene: 2. The CDR3 contains 14 residues. CDR3 amino acids: CASSKGQGDTEAFF. CDR3 nucleotide sequence: TGTGCCAGCAGCAAGGGACAGGGGGACACTGAAGCTTTCTTT.

The V gene is TRBV6-5, the J gene TRBJ1-2; TRBD1 aligns across 7 bases. The CDR3 is 14 residues long. Germline V CDR1 and CDR2: MNHEY, SVGAGI. J was trimmed by 7 bases and V by 6 bases; bases with no gene match: 11. The chain's CDR3 is CASSYQTGQGGYTF. CDR3 sequence (DNA): TGTGCCAGCAGCTACCAGACAGGGCAGGGTGGCTACACCTTC.

This sequence joins TRBV5-1 and TRBJ2-4, with a tentative D call TRBD2 (5 bases). Trimming removed 2 bases from V and 0 bases from J, with 18 bases in between. CDR1 is SGHRS and CDR2 is YFSETQ in the germline V gene. This CDR3 is built from 18 residues. CDR3 DNA sequence: TGCGCCAGCAGCTTACTGGGCGGGTCGGAGCTAGCCAAAAACATTCAGTACTTC. As protein: CASSLLGGSELAKNIQYF.

This clone showed up just a few times. The V gene is TRBV7-3, the J gene TRBJ1-2, with D possibly being TRBD1 (6 bases). This CDR3 contains 13 residues. The V gene lost 5 bases and the J gene lost 6 bases, with 13 bases spanning the gap. Per germline, CDR1 SGHTA and CDR2 FQGTGA. CDR3 DNA sequence: TGTGCCAGCAGCCCCGGACAGAAAGATGGCTACACCTTC. This codes for CASSPGQKDGYTF.

V is TRBV11-2 and J is TRBJ2-3, with D possibly matching TRBD2 (6 bases). The CDR3 loop spans 17 amino acids. Germline CDR1 reads SGHAT; CDR2 reads FQNNGV. V gave up 5 bases and J gave up 2 bases, with 20 bases separating them. CDR3 loop: CASSPNPGLANTDTQYF. CDR3 DNA sequence: TGTGCCAGCAGCCCCAACCCCGGCCTAGCGAACACAGATACGCAGTATTTT. Full variable domain (remainder filled in from reference TRBV11-2 and TRBJ2-3): EAGVAQSPRYKIIEKRQSVAFWCNPISGHATLYWYQQILGQGPKLLIQFQNNGVVDDSQLPKDRFSAERLKGVDSTLKIQPAKLEDSAVYLCASSPNPGLANTDTQYFGPGTRLTVL.

V and J are TRBV11-3 and TRBJ2-7; tentative D call: TRBD1 (5 bases). Germline assignment: CDR1 SGHNT and CDR2 YENEEA. With 1 base removed from V and 4 bases from J, the gap between germline ends came to 14 bases. The CDR3 has 15 residues. The DNA for the CDR3 is TGTGCCAGCAGCTTAGTCAGGGAAATGTCTTACGAGCAGTACTTC. The encoded protein is CASSLVREMSYEQYF.

The table lists this clone with a few counts. The rearrangement uses TRBV6-6 and TRBJ2-5, with 15 nucleotides matching TRBD2. The CDR3 spans 14 residues. Germline V lookup: CDR1 MNHNY, CDR2 SVGAGI (reference sequence). The trim removed 5 bases at V and 7 bases at J, leaving 2 bases unmatched. CDR3 DNA sequence: TGTGCCAGCAGTGGACTAGCGGGAGGGGGGACCCAGTACTTC. Amino acid sequence: CASSGLAGGGTQYF.

The chain has TRBV11-3 and TRBJ2-1, with TRBD2 matching over 12 bases. V shed 5 bases and J 4 bases; nucleotides not matched to a gene: 3. The CDR3 runs to 15 residues. The germline CDR1 and CDR2 sequences are SGHNT and YENEEA. The CDR3 region has the DNA TGTGCCAGCAGCAAACTAGCGGGAGGTTACAATGAGCAGTTCTTC. This gives the protein CASSKLAGGYNEQFF.

This sequence joins TRBV5-1 and TRBJ1-2; D is undetermined. CDR3 length: 15 residues. V lost 0 bases to trimming and J lost 8 bases, with 17 bases between them. The germline V gene encodes CDR1 SGHRS and CDR2 YFSETQ. In nucleotides, the CDR3 is TGCGCCAGCAGCTTGGGTAGCACTTCCCCTATGGGCTACACCTTC. Its translation: CASSLGSTSPMGYTF.

The table lists this clone with a count of one. The chain combines TRBV18 with TRBJ2-6, with D perhaps TRBD2 (6 bases). CDR1 is KGHSH and CDR2 is LQKENI in the germline V gene. The CDR3 runs to 17 residues. V was shortened by 2 bases and J by 1 base, with 12 bases between the two germline ends. The CDR3 spells CASSPGTLNSGANVLTF. The CDR3 DNA reads as TGTGCCAGCTCACCAGGGACTCTAAATTCTGGGGCCAACGTCCTGACTTTC.

The genes are TRBV25-1 and TRBJ1-5, with 8 nucleotides matching TRBD1. The CDR3 has 16 residues. Unmatched junction bases numbered 4, after V lost 1 base and J lost 2 bases. Per germline, CDR1 MGHDK and CDR2 SYGVNS. The CDR3 DNA sequence: TGTGCCAGCAGTGAATCCGACAGGGGAGGCAATCAGCCCCAGCATTTT. This translates into CASSESDRGGNQPQHF.

V usage is TRBV5-1 and J usage is TRBJ2-1; 13 bases are shared with TRBD2. The ends lost 4 bases at V and 6 bases at J; junction bases unmatched: 4. Germline CDR1 SGHRS, CDR2 YFSETQ. The CDR3 loop spans 15 amino acids. In DNA form, the CDR3 reads TGCGCCAGCAGCAAATGGACTAGCGGGGGCAATGAGCAGTTCTTC. Its translation is CASSKWTSGGNEQFF.

The V call is TRBV9, the J call TRBJ1-5; no clear D gene. Trimming cost V 0 bases and J 7 bases, with 14 bases left between them. CDR3 length: 15 residues. Germline V CDR1 and CDR2: SGDLS, YYNGEE. Written as DNA, the CDR3 is TGTGCCAGCAGCGTAGACGCGTCTTCCTTGCAGCCCCAGCATTTT. Protein: CASSVDASSLQPQHF. Combining the CDR3 with reference TRBV9 and TRBJ1-5 gives the whole variable domain DSGVTQTPKHLITATGQRVTLRCSPRSGDLSVYWYQQSLDQGLQFLIQYYNGEERAKGNILERFSAQQFPDLHSELNLSSLELGDSALYFCASSVDASSLQPQHFGDGTRLSIL.

The rearrangement joins TRBV9 to TRBJ2-5; D may be TRBD1 (6 bases). V was trimmed by 4 bases and J by 3 bases, leaving 10 bases between them. Germline CDR1 and CDR2: SGDLS and YYNGEE. The CDR3 totals 13 residues. The CDR3 loop is CASSFGQKETQYF. The CDR3 DNA is TGTGCCAGCAGCTTCGGACAGAAAGAGACCCAGTACTTC.

This clone occurred a few times. The rearrangement links TRBV4-2 to TRBJ2-2, with 15 bases that match TRBD2. Germline loops: CDR1 LGHNA, CDR2 YNFKEQ. The ends lost 2 bases at V and 1 base at J; junction bases unmatched: 11. The CDR3 length is 21 residues. As DNA, the CDR3 is TGTGCCAGCAGCCAAAAGGCTCCCGGACTAGCGGGAGGGAGGAACACCGGGGAGCTGTTTTTT. The encoded protein is CASSQKAPGLAGGRNTGELFF.